Below, 8 T cell receptor beta chains from the same sample are listed, as sequenced in a study of blood T cell repertoires in COVID-19. Only in-frame clones appear in the TCRdb table, and some are missing; sequencing was by immunoSEQ multiplex PCR. This sample has about 130,000 clones, with approximately 90% found just once. The sequenced sample was peripheral blood. Receptors were obtained from a man in his sixties with COVID-19, enrolled during active disease.

V and J are TRBV4-1 and TRBJ1-4, with 9 nucleotides matching TRBD1. The germline CDR1 and CDR2 sequences are MGHRA and YSYEKL. This CDR3 contains 14 residues. The junction had 4 bases not matched to a gene; V was cut back by 6 bases and J by 5 bases. The CDR3 region has the DNA TGCGCCAGCAGTGCCGGGACAGGGAATGAAAAACTGTTTTTT. It translates to CASSAGTGNEKLFF.

The chain carries TRBV3-1 (or the pseudogene TRBV3-2) and TRBJ2-5; a possible D gene is TRBD2 (5 bases). Germline V gene data show CDR1 as LGHDT and CDR2 as YNNKEL (reference sequence). The CDR3 covers 12 residues. V lost 1 base to trimming and J lost 5 bases, with 5 bases between them. The CDR3: CASSQGGETQYF. For the CDR3, the DNA is TGTGCCAGCAGCCAAGGAGGGGAGACCCAGTACTTC.

The V call is TRBV6-2 or TRBV6-3, the J call TRBJ2-1; 9 positions agree with TRBD2. The CDR3 runs to 19 residues. The junction had 13 bases not matched to a gene; V was cut back by 4 bases and J by 0 bases. The V gene's germline CDR1 is MNHEY and CDR2 SVGEGT. CDR3 bases: TGTGCCAGCAGTTCCTCGCCGGAGAAGCGGGGGGTCTCCTACAATGAGCAGTTCTTC. The encoded protein is CASSSSPEKRGVSYNEQFF.

This clone was recorded once. This rearrangement joins TRBV15 to TRBJ1-4; 7 bases agree with TRBD1. V dropped 5 bases and J dropped 5; count of bases not matched to a gene: 8. The V gene's germline CDR1 is LNHNV and CDR2 YYDKDF (reference sequence). The CDR3 consists of 15 residues. CDR3 sequence (DNA): TGTGCCACCAGCGGCGGGACAGTTGTAAATGAAAAACTGTTTTTT. Its translation is CATSGGTVVNEKLFF.

The genes are TRBV9 and TRBJ2-3, with TRBD2 identical over 7 bases. CDR1 is SGDLS, CDR2 YYNGEE, per germline. This CDR3 is built from 17 residues. V gave up 0 bases and J gave up 6 bases; unmatched junction bases: 13. CDR3 protein: CASSVEDQGTSEDTQYF. The DNA for the CDR3 is TGTGCCAGCAGCGTAGAAGATCAGGGAACTAGCGAGGATACGCAGTATTTT.

The chain links TRBV6-4 to TRBJ1-4, with 9 bases that match TRBD1. The CDR3 sequence is 20 residues long. Germline V gene data show CDR1 as MRHNA and CDR2 as SNTAGT. V lost 3 bases and J lost 0; bases outside the gene matches: 14. The CDR3 here is CASSEPGQGTLTSTNEKLFF. CDR3 DNA: TGTGCCAGCAGTGAACCGGGACAGGGCACTCTAACCTCAACTAATGAAAAACTGTTTTTT.

The chain combines TRBV5-1 with TRBJ1-1, with D perhaps TRBD1 (5 bases). Per the germline V gene, CDR1 is SGHRS and CDR2 is YFSETQ. V lost 0 bases to trimming and J lost 5 bases, with 11 bases between them. The CDR3 runs to 14 residues. DNA for the CDR3: TGCGCCAGCAGCTTGGGCGGCAGGGAAACTGAAGCTTTCTTT. It translates to CASSLGGRETEAFF. The entire variable domain, with the rest obtained from reference TRBV5-1 and TRBJ1-1, is as follows: KAGVTQTPRYLIKTRGQQVTLSCSPISGHRSVSWYQQTPGQGLQFLFEYFSETQRNKGNFPGRFSGRQFSNSRSEMNVSTLELGDSALYLCASSLGGRETEAFFGQGTRLTVV.

The CDR3, as DNA: TGCAGCGTTGGAACCCCCGGGTCCGGCTACACCTTC. Translation: CSVGTPGSGYTF. This rearrangement joins TRBV29-1 to TRBJ1-2; no definite D call. The CDR3 consists of 12 residues. Looked up from germline, CDR1 is SQVTM and CDR2 is ANQGSEA. The ends were cut back, 4 bases at V and 8 bases at J, with 14 bases in the middle.